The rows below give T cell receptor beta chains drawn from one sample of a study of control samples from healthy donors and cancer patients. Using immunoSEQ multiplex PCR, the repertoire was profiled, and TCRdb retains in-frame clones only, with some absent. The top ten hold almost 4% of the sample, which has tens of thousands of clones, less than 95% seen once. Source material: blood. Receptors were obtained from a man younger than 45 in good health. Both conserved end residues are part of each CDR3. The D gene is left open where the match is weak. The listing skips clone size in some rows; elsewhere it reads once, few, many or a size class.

CDR3 DNA: TGCGCCAGCAGCCTTGGGGGACAGGGTCACACTGAAGCTTTCTTT
CDR3 protein: CASSLGGQGHTEAFF
clone size: -
D gene: TRBD1
J gene: TRBJ1-1
V gene: TRBV4-1

CDR3 DNA: TGCGCCAGCAGAGAGCAGGGTCCCGGGGGGGCAGATACGCAGTATTTT
CDR3 protein: CASREQGPGGADTQYF
clone size: -
D gene: TRBD2
J gene: TRBJ2-3
V gene: TRBV10-2

CDR3 DNA: TGTGCCAGCAGCCAAAATGGACTTCTCAGCTCCTACAATGAGCAGTTCTTC
CDR3 protein: CASSQNGLLSSYNEQFF
clone size: -
D gene: -
J gene: TRBJ2-1
V gene: TRBV7-9

CDR3 DNA: TGTGCCAGCAGTTACGCCGGGACAGGCCTCGCCTACGAGCAGTACTTC
CDR3 protein: CASSYAGTGLAYEQYF
clone size: -
D gene: TRBD1
J gene: TRBJ2-7
V gene: TRBV28

CDR3 DNA: TGTGCCAGCACCAGTTCGGCTGTGGTTGAAAAACTGTTTTTT
CDR3 protein: CASTSSAVVEKLFF
clone size: -
D gene: -
J gene: TRBJ1-4
V gene: TRBV28

CDR3 DNA: TGTGCCAGCAGTTACCAGGGGCGCAGGTTGAACACTGAAGCTTTCTTT
CDR3 protein: CASSYQGRRLNTEAFF
clone size: -
D gene: -
J gene: TRBJ1-1
V gene: TRBV28

CDR3 DNA: TGTGCCAGCAGTTTAGGGGGTCGCGTAAGCACTGAAGCTTTCTTT
CDR3 protein: CASSLGGRVSTEAFF
clone size: -
D gene: -
J gene: TRBJ1-1
V gene: TRBV28

CDR3 DNA: TGTGCCAGCAGCGTGCGGGGGAATCAGCCCCAGCATTTT
CDR3 protein: CASSVRGNQPQHF
clone size: -
D gene: -
J gene: TRBJ1-5
V gene: TRBV7-2

CDR3 DNA: TGTGCCAGCACTAAGAGTTTAAACACTGAAGCTTTCTTT
CDR3 protein: CASTKSLNTEAFF
clone size: -
D gene: -
J gene: TRBJ1-1
V gene: TRBV28

CDR3 DNA: TGTGCCAGCAGCCTGGCTCGGGCAGGGTCGAGTCAGCCCCAGCATTTT
CDR3 protein: CASSLARAGSSQPQHF
clone size: once
D gene: -
J gene: TRBJ1-5
V gene: TRBV3-1/TRBV3-2

CDR3 DNA: TGTGCCAGTAGTATCCCTTCGGGGTACGAGCAGTACTTC
CDR3 protein: CASSIPSGYEQYF
clone size: few
D gene: -
J gene: TRBJ2-7
V gene: TRBV19

CDR3 DNA: TGTGCCAGCTCAGAACAAAACAGGGGGCGAGATCAGCCCCAGCATTTT
CDR3 protein: CASSEQNRGRDQPQHF
clone size: -
D gene: TRBD1
J gene: TRBJ1-5
V gene: TRBV18

CDR3 DNA: TGTGCCTGGAGGGTAGCGGGAGGGGAGCAGTTCTTC
CDR3 protein: CAWRVAGGEQFF
clone size: -
D gene: TRBD2
J gene: TRBJ2-1
V gene: TRBV30

CDR3 DNA: TGTGCCAGCAGCTTAGCAGGGTCTGGTGAAGCTTTCTTT
CDR3 protein: CASSLAGSGEAFF
clone size: once
D gene: -
J gene: TRBJ1-1
V gene: TRBV7-9

CDR3 DNA: TGTGCCAGCAGCCCCCCTCACGACGAGGGTGGGGACGGGGAGCTGTTTTTT
CDR3 protein: CASSPPHDEGGDGELFF
clone size: -
D gene: -
J gene: TRBJ2-2
V gene: TRBV11-2

CDR3 DNA: TGCGCCAGCAGCTTGGGACGGACGAACACCGGGGAGCTGTTTTTT
CDR3 protein: CASSLGRTNTGELFF
clone size: -
D gene: -
J gene: TRBJ2-2
V gene: TRBV5-1

CDR3 DNA: TGTGCCAGCAATACAGGGGATAGGAGCTACACCTTC
CDR3 protein: CASNTGDRSYTF
clone size: -
D gene: TRBD1
J gene: TRBJ1-2
V gene: TRBV6-6

CDR3 DNA: TGTGCCACCAGTGGGACAAGCAATCAGCCCCAGCATTTT
CDR3 protein: CATSGTSNQPQHF
clone size: -
D gene: -
J gene: TRBJ1-5
V gene: TRBV24-1

CDR3 DNA: TGTGCCAGCAGCTTAGCGGGGGGCACAGATACGCAGTATTTT
CDR3 protein: CASSLAGGTDTQYF
clone size: once
D gene: -
J gene: TRBJ2-3
V gene: TRBV7-2

CDR3 DNA: TGTGCCAGCAGCGACAGGGGCACAGTGCAGTACTTC
CDR3 protein: CASSDRGTVQYF
clone size: -
D gene: TRBD1
J gene: TRBJ2-7
V gene: TRBV9

CDR3 DNA: TGTGCCAGCAGTAGGACTTCGGACACCATATATTTT
CDR3 protein: CASSRTSDTIYF
clone size: -
D gene: -
J gene: TRBJ1-3
V gene: TRBV6-6

CDR3 DNA: TGTGCCATCAGTGGGACGGGAGAAGCTTTCTTT
CDR3 protein: CAISGTGEAFF
clone size: few
D gene: -
J gene: TRBJ1-1
V gene: TRBV10-3

CDR3 DNA: TGTGCCAGCAAGACAGGGGGCACAGATACGCAGTATTTT
CDR3 protein: CASKTGGTDTQYF
clone size: -
D gene: TRBD1
J gene: TRBJ2-3
V gene: TRBV6-5

CDR3 DNA: TGTGCCAGCAGGTCAGGCCACCCAGATACGCAGTATTTT
CDR3 protein: CASRSGHPDTQYF
clone size: few
D gene: -
J gene: TRBJ2-3
V gene: TRBV6-5

CDR3 DNA: TGTGCCACCAGTGATACGACAGGGGGCGCTATAAGCAATGAGCAGTTCTTC
CDR3 protein: CATSDTTGGAISNEQFF
clone size: -
D gene: TRBD1
J gene: TRBJ2-1
V gene: TRBV24-1

CDR3 DNA: TGCGCCAGCAGCCCAACTAGCGGGGAGGGAGTGAATGAGCAGTTCTTC
CDR3 protein: CASSPTSGEGVNEQFF
clone size: -
D gene: TRBD2
J gene: TRBJ2-1
V gene: TRBV4-1

CDR3 DNA: TGTGCCAGCAGTGAATCAGGGGGCTATGGCTACACCTTC
CDR3 protein: CASSESGGYGYTF
clone size: -
D gene: TRBD1
J gene: TRBJ1-2
V gene: TRBV6-4

CDR3 DNA: TGTGCCAGTGGTAGCGGGAGGCTAGGCTTAACCAATGAGCAGTTCTTC
CDR3 protein: CASGSGRLGLTNEQFF
clone size: once
D gene: TRBD2
J gene: TRBJ2-1
V gene: TRBV19

CDR3 DNA: TGCGCCAGCAGCCCGGGACTTCTGAATGAAAAACTGTTTTTT
CDR3 protein: CASSPGLLNEKLFF
clone size: -
D gene: -
J gene: TRBJ1-4
V gene: TRBV5-1

CDR3 DNA: TGTGCCAGCAGCGGGGGGTGGGCTAGCGGACTTTACAATGAGCAGTTCTTC
CDR3 protein: CASSGGWASGLYNEQFF
clone size: -
D gene: TRBD2
J gene: TRBJ2-1
V gene: TRBV9

CDR3 DNA: TGTGCCAGCAGCGTGTTTTTGGACACTGAAGCTTTCTTT
CDR3 protein: CASSVFLDTEAFF
clone size: -
D gene: -
J gene: TRBJ1-1
V gene: TRBV9

CDR3 DNA: TGTGCCAGCAGCCAAGCTAACAGACCTATTGGCTACACCTTC
CDR3 protein: CASSQANRPIGYTF
clone size: -
D gene: -
J gene: TRBJ1-2
V gene: TRBV3-1/TRBV3-2

CDR3 DNA: TGTGCCAGCAGCTCAGGGGGTGGGAAGCTGGACAATGGCTACACCTTC
CDR3 protein: CASSSGGGKLDNGYTF
clone size: few
D gene: TRBD1
J gene: TRBJ1-2
V gene: TRBV28

CDR3 DNA: TGTGCCAGCAGCGCCCGACAGGGGGACTACACAGATACGCAGTATTTT
CDR3 protein: CASSARQGDYTDTQYF
clone size: -
D gene: TRBD1
J gene: TRBJ2-3
V gene: TRBV9

CDR3 DNA: TGCAGCGTTGCGGGCAGCAATCAGCCCCAGCATTTT
CDR3 protein: CSVAGSNQPQHF
clone size: -
D gene: -
J gene: TRBJ1-5
V gene: TRBV29-1

CDR3 DNA: TGTGCCAGCAGCACCCGGACTAGAGATTTTGAAGAGACCCAGTACTTC
CDR3 protein: CASSTRTRDFEETQYF
clone size: -
D gene: TRBD2
J gene: TRBJ2-5
V gene: TRBV7-9

CDR3 DNA: TGTGCCATCAGTGAGTCGGAGAACACTGAAGCTTTCTTT
CDR3 protein: CAISESENTEAFF
clone size: -
D gene: -
J gene: TRBJ1-1
V gene: TRBV10-3

CDR3 DNA: TGTGCCAGCAGCCTTAGGGGGGAGGACTATGGCTACACCTTC
CDR3 protein: CASSLRGEDYGYTF
clone size: -
D gene: -
J gene: TRBJ1-2
V gene: TRBV14

CDR3 DNA: TGTGCCAGCAACCTCAGAGAACGGTCACCCCTCCACTTT
CDR3 protein: CASNLRERSPLHF
clone size: -
D gene: -
J gene: TRBJ1-6
V gene: TRBV2

CDR3 DNA: TGTGCCAGCAGTAGACTAGCGGGGGCCGGGGATACGCAGTATTTT
CDR3 protein: CASSRLAGAGDTQYF
clone size: -
D gene: TRBD2
J gene: TRBJ2-3
V gene: TRBV2

CDR3 DNA: TGTGCCACCAGCATCTCCAGGGACTCCTACGAGCAGTACTTC
CDR3 protein: CATSISRDSYEQYF
clone size: -
D gene: -
J gene: TRBJ2-7
V gene: TRBV15

CDR3 DNA: TGTGCCAGCAGTTACACGGACTATGGCTACACCTTC
CDR3 protein: CASSYTDYGYTF
clone size: -
D gene: -
J gene: TRBJ1-2
V gene: TRBV6-2/TRBV6-3

CDR3 DNA: TGTGCCAGCAGCGCGGACTACTACAATGAGCAGTTCTTC
CDR3 protein: CASSADYYNEQFF
clone size: once
D gene: -
J gene: TRBJ2-1
V gene: TRBV6-4

CDR3 DNA: TGTGCCAGCAGTTTCACCGGGGCCATGAACACTGAAGCTTTCTTT
CDR3 protein: CASSFTGAMNTEAFF
clone size: -
D gene: -
J gene: TRBJ1-1
V gene: TRBV7-9

CDR3 DNA: TGTGCCAGCAGCGGAGAACGGGAGCAGTTCTTC
CDR3 protein: CASSGEREQFF
clone size: -
D gene: -
J gene: TRBJ2-1
V gene: TRBV2

CDR3 DNA: TGTGCCAGCAGCTTATTGTCGGGACTAGTTTACTTC
CDR3 protein: CASSLLSGLVYF
clone size: -
D gene: TRBD2
J gene: TRBJ2-5
V gene: TRBV7-9

CDR3 DNA: TGTGCCAGCAGCGCGCCGGTTTTCAGGAGAAACACCATATATTTT
CDR3 protein: CASSAPVFRRNTIYF
clone size: -
D gene: -
J gene: TRBJ1-3
V gene: TRBV6-4

CDR3 DNA: TGTGCCAGCAGTTACTCACCCTCCGGGACTAGCGGGGGGTACCAAGAGACCCAGTACTTC
CDR3 protein: CASSYSPSGTSGGYQETQYF
clone size: -
D gene: TRBD2
J gene: TRBJ2-5
V gene: TRBV6-2/TRBV6-3

CDR3 DNA: TGCAGTGCTAGTGGCGTGGTTGTCCAGCCCCAGCATTTT
CDR3 protein: CSASGVVVQPQHF
clone size: -
D gene: -
J gene: TRBJ1-5
V gene: TRBV20-1

CDR3 DNA: TGTGCCAGCAGCTTAGTAGGGGGCTACGAGCAGTACTTC
CDR3 protein: CASSLVGGYEQYF
clone size: once
D gene: -
J gene: TRBJ2-7
V gene: TRBV11-2

CDR3 DNA: TGTGCCAGCAGCTTAGATCCAGGGAACTCCGCTGTTTATGGCTACACCTTC
CDR3 protein: CASSLDPGNSAVYGYTF
clone size: -
D gene: -
J gene: TRBJ1-2
V gene: TRBV7-2

CDR3 DNA: TGTGCCAGCAGCGTAGATCCAGGGCCCCACACCGGGGAGCTGTTTTTT
CDR3 protein: CASSVDPGPHTGELFF
clone size: once
D gene: -
J gene: TRBJ2-2
V gene: TRBV9

CDR3 DNA: TGCGCCAGCAGCCTCACCGAAGCGGGGGTAGGAAATGAGCAGTTCTTC
CDR3 protein: CASSLTEAGVGNEQFF
clone size: -
D gene: TRBD2
J gene: TRBJ2-1
V gene: TRBV4-3

CDR3 DNA: TGTGCCAGCAGTTTTGGGAACACCGGGGAGCTGTTTTTT
CDR3 protein: CASSFGNTGELFF
clone size: once
D gene: -
J gene: TRBJ2-2
V gene: TRBV12-3/TRBV12-4

CDR3 DNA: TGTGCCACCAGTGATCCGACAGGGGCCTATGGCTACACCTTC
CDR3 protein: CATSDPTGAYGYTF
clone size: -
D gene: TRBD1
J gene: TRBJ1-2
V gene: TRBV24-1

CDR3 DNA: TGTGCCAGCAGCCGAATCCGCTCAGGGAGCACAGATACGCAGTATTTT
CDR3 protein: CASSRIRSGSTDTQYF
clone size: -
D gene: -
J gene: TRBJ2-3
V gene: TRBV5-6